This T cell receptor (beta chain) was recorded in a study of T cell changes during pregnancy in multiple sclerosis. This CDR3 is 15 amino acids long. Sequenced by immunoSEQ multiplex PCR; TCRdb stores in-frame clones only, minus some. The profile shows some 80,000 clones, more than 80% of them singletons. The chain recombines TRBV21-1 with TRBJ2-7; the DNA was not used to check the table's D call, TRBD2. TRBV21-1 is assigned pseudogene status. The clonotype was recovered from a female donor in good health, enrolled as a control in a pregnancy study. The starting material was peripheral blood, obtained in the first trimester of pregnancy. Written as DNA, the CDR3 is TGTGCCACCAGGCCAGGGACTAGCTTTCCCTACGAGCAGTACTTC. Its protein is CATRPGTSFPYEQYF.